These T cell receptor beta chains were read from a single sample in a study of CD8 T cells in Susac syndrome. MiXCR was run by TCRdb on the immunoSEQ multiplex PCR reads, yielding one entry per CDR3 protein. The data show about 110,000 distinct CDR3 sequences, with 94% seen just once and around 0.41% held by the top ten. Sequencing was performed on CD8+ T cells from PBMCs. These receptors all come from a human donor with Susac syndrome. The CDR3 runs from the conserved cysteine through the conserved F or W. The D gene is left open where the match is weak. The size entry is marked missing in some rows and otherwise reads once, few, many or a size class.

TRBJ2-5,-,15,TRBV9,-,TGTGCCAGCAGCGTAGGAGACCACGACCAAGAGACCCAGTACTTC,CASSVGDHDQETQYF
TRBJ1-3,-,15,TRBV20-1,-,TGCAGTGCTAGAGTTACAGGGAGTTATGGAAACACCATATATTTT,CSARVTGSYGNTIYF
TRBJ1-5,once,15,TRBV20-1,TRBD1,TGCAGTGCTAGTATTAGACAGGGGATGGATCAGCCCCAGCATTTT,CSASIRQGMDQPQHF
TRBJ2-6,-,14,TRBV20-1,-,TGCAGTGCGCCCAGGTACTCTGGGGCCAACGTCCTGACTTTC,CSAPRYSGANVLTF
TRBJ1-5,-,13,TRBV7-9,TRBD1,TGTGCCAGCCAGGACAGGGCGAATCAGCCCCAGCATTTT,CASQDRANQPQHF
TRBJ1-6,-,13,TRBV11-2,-,TGTGCCAGCAGCAACGACGGTAATTCACCCCTCCACTTT,CASSNDGNSPLHF
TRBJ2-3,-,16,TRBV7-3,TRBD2,TGTGCCAGCAGCTACCTGACTAGCGGGGGTGCGGATACGCAGTATTTT,CASSYLTSGGADTQYF
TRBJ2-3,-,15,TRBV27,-,TGTGCCAGCAGTCCGGCGGGATATAGCACAGATACGCAGTATTTT,CASSPAGYSTDTQYF
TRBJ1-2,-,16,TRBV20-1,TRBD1,TGCAGTGCTAGTCCTTTTTCCGGGACAGGGACCTATGGCTACACCTTC,CSASPFSGTGTYGYTF
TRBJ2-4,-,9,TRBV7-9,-,TGTGCCAGCAGCCAACCCCCCCACTTC,CASSQPPHF
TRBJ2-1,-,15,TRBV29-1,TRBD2,TGCAGCGTTGAAGGGCTAGCGGGGGGATACAATGAGCAGTTCTTC,CSVEGLAGGYNEQFF
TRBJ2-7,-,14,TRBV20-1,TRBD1,TGCAGTGCCTATAGGCGGGACAGGGTCGACGAGCAGTACTTC,CSAYRRDRVDEQYF
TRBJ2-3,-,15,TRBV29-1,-,TGCAGCGTTGAACCCCGCGGGGGCCGCACAGATACGCAGTATTTT,CSVEPRGGRTDTQYF
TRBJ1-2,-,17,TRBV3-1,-,TGTGCCAGCAGCCAAGATCGTTCTTCGAGGGTCGACTATGGCTACACCTTC,CASSQDRSSRVDYGYTF
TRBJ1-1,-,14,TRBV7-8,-,TGTGCCAGCAGCTTAAGTCGTGACATCTCTGAAGCTTTCTTT,CASSLSRDISEAFF
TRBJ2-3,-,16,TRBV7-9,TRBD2,TGTGCCAGCCTCGGGGCAAAGCGGGGGGTATCGGATACGCAGTATTTT,CASLGAKRGVSDTQYF
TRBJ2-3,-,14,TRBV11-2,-,TGTGCCAGCAGCCTCCTACAGGGCACAGATACGCAGTATTTT,CASSLLQGTDTQYF
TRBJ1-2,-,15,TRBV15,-,TGTGCCACCAGCAGAGGCCGGGACCAGGGGATTGGCTACACCTTC,CATSRGRDQGIGYTF
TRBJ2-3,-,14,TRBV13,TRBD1,TGTGCCAGCAGCCGGACAGGTCTCACAGATACGCAGTATTTT,CASSRTGLTDTQYF
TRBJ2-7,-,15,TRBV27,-,TGTGCCAGCAGTCCTATGCCTCCGGCCTCCTACGAGCAGTACTTC,CASSPMPPASYEQYF
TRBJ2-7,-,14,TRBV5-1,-,TGCGCCAGCAGCCCCTCGGGACCGGGCTACGAGCAGTACTTC,CASSPSGPGYEQYF
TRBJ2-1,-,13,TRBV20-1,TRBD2,TGCAGTGCCAGGACTAGCGGGGGATCTGGGCAGTTCTTC,CSARTSGGSGQFF
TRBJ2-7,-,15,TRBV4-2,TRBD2,TGTGCCAGCAGCCTCTCAGCGGGGTATTCCTACGAGCAGTACTTC,CASSLSAGYSYEQYF
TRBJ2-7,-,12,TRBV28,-,TGTGCCAGCAGTTTAAAGGGGCGGGAGCAGTACTTC,CASSLKGREQYF
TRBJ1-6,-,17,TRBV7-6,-,TGTGCCAGCAGCCCAGGTGGCGGTAGCTCCTATAATTCACCCCTCCACTTT,CASSPGGGSSYNSPLHF
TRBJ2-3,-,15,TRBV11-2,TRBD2,TGTGCCAGCAACCGGGGGACTAGCTCAACAGATACGCAGTATTTT,CASNRGTSSTDTQYF
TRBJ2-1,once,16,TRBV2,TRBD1,TGTGCCAGCAGTGAAGCGCTTGGACAGGGAGTGGATGAGCAGTTCTTC,CASSEALGQGVDEQFF
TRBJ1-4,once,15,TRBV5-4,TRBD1,TGTGCCAGCAGCTTTACGGGACAGGGGTTGGAAAAACTGTTTTTT,CASSFTGQGLEKLFF
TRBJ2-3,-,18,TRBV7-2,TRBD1,TGTGCCAGCAGCCCAGCGATAGGACAGGGGTTCCGCACAGATACGCAGTATTTT,CASSPAIGQGFRTDTQYF
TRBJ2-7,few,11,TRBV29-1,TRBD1,TGCAGCGGACAGGGGCCCTACGAGCAGTACTTC,CSGQGPYEQYF
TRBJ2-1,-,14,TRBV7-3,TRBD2,TGTGCCAGCAGCTTAATAGCGGGGCACAATGAGCAGTTCTTC,CASSLIAGHNEQFF
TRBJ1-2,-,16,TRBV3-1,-,TGTGCCAGCAGCCAAGGGCGGGACATCCCTACGCTGGGCTACACCTTC,CASSQGRDIPTLGYTF
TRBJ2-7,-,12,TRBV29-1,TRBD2,TGCAGCGTAGCTAGCGGTGCTTACGAGCAGTACTTC,CSVASGAYEQYF
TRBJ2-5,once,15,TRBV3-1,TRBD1,TGTGCCAGCAGCATCCGGGACAGGGGTCTGGAGACCCAGTACTTC,CASSIRDRGLETQYF
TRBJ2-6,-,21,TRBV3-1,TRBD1,TGTGCCAGCAGCCAAGAGGCCGGGAGGTGGGACAGGGTCGCAGTGGCCAACGTCCTGACTTTC,CASSQEAGRWDRVAVANVLTF
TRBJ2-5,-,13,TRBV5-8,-,TGTGCCAGCAGACCCCCTGGGGGGGAGACCCAGTACTTC,CASRPPGGETQYF
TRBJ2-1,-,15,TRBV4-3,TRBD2,TGCGCCAGCAGCCAAGAGAATAGCGGGGGCCTTGAGCAGTTCTTC,CASSQENSGGLEQFF
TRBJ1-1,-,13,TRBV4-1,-,TGCGCCAGCAGCCAAGATAGGCTGCCTGAAGCTTTCTTT,CASSQDRLPEAFF
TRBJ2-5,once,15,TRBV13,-,TGTGCCAGCAGCAGACGAGGGACACCGCAAGAGACCCAGTACTTC,CASSRRGTPQETQYF
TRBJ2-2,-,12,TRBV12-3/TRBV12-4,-,TGTGCCAGCAGTCCTTACACCGGGGAGCTGTTTTTT,CASSPYTGELFF